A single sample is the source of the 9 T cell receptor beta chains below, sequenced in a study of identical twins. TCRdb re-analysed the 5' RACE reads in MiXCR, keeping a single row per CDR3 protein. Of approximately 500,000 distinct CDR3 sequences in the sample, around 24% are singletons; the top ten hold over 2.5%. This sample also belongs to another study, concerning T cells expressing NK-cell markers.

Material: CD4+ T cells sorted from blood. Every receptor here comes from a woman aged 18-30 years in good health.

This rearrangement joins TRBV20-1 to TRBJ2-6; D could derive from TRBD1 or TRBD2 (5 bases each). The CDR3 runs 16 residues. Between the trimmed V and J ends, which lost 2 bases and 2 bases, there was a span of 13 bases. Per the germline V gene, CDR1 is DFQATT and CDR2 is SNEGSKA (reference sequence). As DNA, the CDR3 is TGCAGTGCTAGACGACGTGGGGGTCCTGGGGCCAACGTCCTGACTTTC. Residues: CSARRRGGPGANVLTF.

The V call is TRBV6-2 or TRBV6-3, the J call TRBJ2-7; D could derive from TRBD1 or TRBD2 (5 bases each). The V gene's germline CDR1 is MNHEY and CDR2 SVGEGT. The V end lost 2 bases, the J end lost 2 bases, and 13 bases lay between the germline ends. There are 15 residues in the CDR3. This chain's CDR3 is CASSYVQGPTYEQYF. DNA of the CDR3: TGTGCCAGCAGTTACGTGCAGGGACCTACCTACGAGCAGTACTTC.

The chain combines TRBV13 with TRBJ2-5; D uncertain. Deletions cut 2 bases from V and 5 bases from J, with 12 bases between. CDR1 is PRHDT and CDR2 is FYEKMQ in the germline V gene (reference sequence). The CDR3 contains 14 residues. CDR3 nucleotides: TGTGCCAGCAGCTTATTTGGTAGGACCGAGACCCAGTACTTC. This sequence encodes CASSLFGRTETQYF.

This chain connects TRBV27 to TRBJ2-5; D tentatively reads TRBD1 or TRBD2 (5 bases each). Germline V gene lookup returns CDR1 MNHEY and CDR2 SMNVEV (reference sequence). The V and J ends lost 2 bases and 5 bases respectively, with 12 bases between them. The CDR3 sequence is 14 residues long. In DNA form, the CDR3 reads TGTGCCAGCAGTTTAGTCTCAGGGACGGAGACCCAGTACTTC. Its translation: CASSLVSGTETQYF.

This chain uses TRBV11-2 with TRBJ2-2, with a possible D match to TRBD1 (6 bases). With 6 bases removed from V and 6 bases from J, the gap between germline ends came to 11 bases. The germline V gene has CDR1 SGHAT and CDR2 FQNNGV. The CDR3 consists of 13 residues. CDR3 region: CASSVQGSGELFF. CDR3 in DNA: TGTGCCAGCAGTGTTCAGGGGTCCGGGGAGCTGTTTTTT. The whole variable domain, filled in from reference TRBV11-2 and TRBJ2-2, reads EAGVAQSPRYKIIEKRQSVAFWCNPISGHATLYWYQQILGQGPKLLIQFQNNGVVDDSQLPKDRFSAERLKGVDSTLKIQPAKLEDSAVYLCASSVQGSGELFFGEGSRLTVL.

The CDR3 region has the DNA TGTGCCAGCAGCTCCGGACTCCTATTTACGGAGCAGTACTTC. This encodes CASSSGLLFTEQYF. The gene calls are TRBV7-9 and TRBJ2-7; tentatively, D is TRBD2 (5 bases). Trimming cost V 4 bases and J 7 bases, with 17 bases left between them. CDR1 and CDR2 from the germline V gene are SEHNR and FQNEAQ (reference sequence). This CDR3 comprises 14 residues.

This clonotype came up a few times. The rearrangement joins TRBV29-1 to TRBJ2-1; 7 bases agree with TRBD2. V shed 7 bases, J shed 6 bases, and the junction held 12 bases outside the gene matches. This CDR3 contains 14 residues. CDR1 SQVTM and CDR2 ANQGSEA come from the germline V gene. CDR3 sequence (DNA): TGCAGCGGAGGGACGTCCGGGACTACCAATGAGCAGTTCTTC. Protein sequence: CSGGTSGTTNEQFF.

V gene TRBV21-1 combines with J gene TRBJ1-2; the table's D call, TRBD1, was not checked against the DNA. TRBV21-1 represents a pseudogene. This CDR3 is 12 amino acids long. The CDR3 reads CASSGRDIGYTF. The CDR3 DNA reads TGTGCCAGCAGCGGAAGGGACATCGGCTACACCTTC.

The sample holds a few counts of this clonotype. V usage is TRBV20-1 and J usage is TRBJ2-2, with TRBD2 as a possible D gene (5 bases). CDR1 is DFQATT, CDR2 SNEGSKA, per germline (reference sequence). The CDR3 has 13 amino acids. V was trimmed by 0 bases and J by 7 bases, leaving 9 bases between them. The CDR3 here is CSARERVGGELFF. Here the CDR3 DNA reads TGCAGTGCTAGAGAGCGGGTCGGCGGGGAGCTGTTTTTT.